A single sample gave rise to the 12 T cell receptor beta chains below, sequenced in a study of shared clonotypes between healthy human individuals. Only in-frame clones appear in the TCRdb table, and some are missing; sequencing was by immunoSEQ multiplex PCR. The sample records roughly 2,000,000 clones, about 93% being singletons. The naive CD8 subset, CD45RO-negative cells positively selected for CCR7, excluded terminally differentiated effector memory CD45RA+ cells. Sequencing was done on a sample of naive CD8+ T cells from PBMCs. These receptors were taken from a man between 18 and 29 years old in good health. Some clones in this sample may be carry-over from other donors' samples.

The V call is TRBV15, the J call TRBJ2-2; D perhaps matches TRBD1 (6 bases). This CDR3 contains 15 residues. Germline CDR1 LNHNV, CDR2 YYDKDF (reference sequence). V lost 7 bases and J 5 bases, leaving 17 bases between the germline ends. This CDR3 is CATTLGAGGTGELFF. CDR3 DNA sequence: TGTGCCACCACATTGGGGGCAGGTGGGACCGGGGAGCTGTTTTTT.

The chain has TRBV9 and TRBJ2-3, with TRBD2 identical over 9 bases. V was clipped by 4 bases and J by 1 base; unmatched bases: 22. CDR1 is SGDLS and CDR2 is YYNGEE in the germline V gene. The CDR3 is 21 residues long. CDR3 sequence (DNA): TGTGCCAGCAGCCCACAAGGGGGGCTAGCGGGAAGAGGGGGACGCACAGATACGCAGTATTTT. Protein: CASSPQGGLAGRGGRTDTQYF.

The V and J genes are TRBV4-1 and TRBJ2-1; D is ambiguous. Looked up from germline, CDR1 is MGHRA and CDR2 is YSYEKL. Trimming pared 1 base from V and 8 bases from J, leaving 18 bases between. This CDR3 is 16 amino acids long. The CDR3 protein is CASSQGSIGTRDEQFF. CDR3 bases: TGCGCCAGCAGCCAAGGAAGCATAGGCACCAGAGATGAGCAGTTCTTC.

The V and J genes are TRBV9 and TRBJ2-2, with 7 bases aligning to TRBD1. CDR3 length: 18 residues. Germline values: CDR1 SGDLS, CDR2 YYNGEE. J was trimmed by 6 bases and V by 0 bases; bases with no gene match: 14. Here the CDR3 reads CASSVAPKIDRAPGELFF. CDR3 in DNA: TGTGCCAGCAGCGTAGCCCCCAAGATAGACAGGGCTCCCGGGGAGCTGTTTTTT.

V gene TRBV27 combines with J gene TRBJ2-7; the match to TRBD1 covers 9 bases. Trimming at V came to 7 bases and at J to 5 bases, leaving 9 bases not matched to a gene. CDR3 size: 14 residues. The germline gives CDR1 MNHEY, CDR2 SMNVEV (reference sequence). CDR3 loop: CASTAGQGFHEQYF. CDR3 bases: TGTGCCAGCACCGCGGGACAGGGCTTCCACGAGCAGTACTTC.

V usage is TRBV7-9 and J usage is TRBJ2-7; TRBD2 aligns across 8 bases. Germline lookup yields CDR1 SEHNR and CDR2 FQNEAQ (reference sequence). The V gene end was trimmed by 7 bases and the J gene end by 6 bases; junction bases not matched to a gene: 11. CDR3 length: 14 amino acids. Written as DNA, the CDR3 is TGTGCCAGCAAGCCATCCCGGGAGGGGATCGAGCAGTACTTC. The encoded protein is CASKPSREGIEQYF.

Remarks on this clone: Other DNA sequences of this sample code for an identical CDR3. This chain's CDR3 is CASSLSINYGYTF. In nucleotides, the CDR3 is TGTGCCAGCAGTTTATCTATTAACTATGGCTACACCTTC. The chain couples TRBV27 to TRBJ1-2; no firm D call. Trimming removed 0 bases from V and 1 base from J, with 3 bases in between. The V gene's germline CDR1 is MNHEY and CDR2 SMNVEV (reference sequence). The CDR3 is 13 amino acids.

The J gene is TRBJ1-2, the V gene TRBV29-1; no clear D. The CDR3 spans 17 residues. Between the trimmed V and J ends, which lost 3 bases and 8 bases, there was a span of 28 bases. Germline loops: CDR1 SQVTM, CDR2 ANQGSEA. The CDR3 bases are TGCAGCGTTGATTCAAATCCGGGTCAAGAAAGTGATTGGGGCTACACCTTC. Protein sequence: CSVDSNPGQESDWGYTF.

As DNA, the CDR3 is TGTGCCAGCAGTTATCGGACAGGGCCGCCGGGGGAGACCCAGTACTTC. This translates into CASSYRTGPPGETQYF. The V call is TRBV27, the J call TRBJ2-5; 8 nucleotides align to TRBD1. This CDR3 spans 16 amino acids. Germline V gene data show CDR1 as MNHEY and CDR2 as SMNVEV (reference sequence). V trimming: 4 bases; J trimming: 5 bases; junction bases outside the gene matches: 12.

Regarding this clone: This specimen includes other DNA sequences encoding the same CDR3. The genes are TRBV7-9 and TRBJ2-1; no reliable D call. The V gene's germline CDR1 is SEHNR and CDR2 FQNEAQ (reference sequence). This CDR3 is built from 12 residues. Trimming took off 1 base at V and 8 bases at J, with 6 bases between the two ends. CDR3 in DNA: TGTGCCAGCAGCTTAGTCCCCGATGAGCAGTTCTTC. Translating it yields CASSLVPDEQFF.

This chain links TRBV15 with TRBJ1-1, with no clear D. The germline gives CDR1 LNHNV, CDR2 YYDKDF (reference sequence). The V end lost 5 bases, the J end lost 4 bases, and 17 bases lay between the germline ends. CDR3 length equals 15 residues. The CDR3: CATSGRSLRGTEAFF. CDR3 DNA: TGTGCCACCAGCGGACGGAGCTTACGGGGCACTGAAGCTTTCTTT.

This sequence joins TRBV7-9 and TRBJ2-7, with TRBD1 as a possible D gene (5 bases). Germline assignment: CDR1 SEHNR and CDR2 FQNEAQ (reference sequence). CDR3 length: 15 amino acids. V lost 1 base to trimming and J lost 3 bases, with 13 bases between them. The CDR3 sequence: CASSLGPMTVYEQYF. In nucleotides, the CDR3 is TGTGCCAGCAGCTTAGGCCCAATGACAGTCTACGAGCAGTACTTC.